A single T cell receptor beta chain is shown here with its context. The antigen is undetermined. CDR3 length: 13 amino acids. CDR1 and CDR2 (germline): DFQATT, SNEGSKA (reference sequence). V lost 3 bases to trimming and J lost 10 bases, with 13 bases between them. This specimen belongs to a study of blood T cells in healthy people across ages. Study results and caveats: Considered underestimates were the diversity estimates obtained from one million T cells. Roughly linearly, TCR beta diversity per million T cells fell as age increased.

A second about 7 to 11 cycle PCR used barcoded and J-beta primers. TCRdb called the 5' RACE reads again in MiXCR, with one record for every CDR3 protein. The sample holds about 800,000 distinct CDR3 sequences, 46% seen once. The source of this sequence is an elderly man in good health. The sequencing sample was made of blood. The gene calls are TRBV20-1 and TRBJ1-6; D ambiguous. The CDR3 sequence is CSASEGLESPLHF. The DNA for the CDR3 is TGCAGTGCTAGTGAGGGCCTTGAATCACCCCTCCACTTT.